The 3 T cell receptor beta chains below all came from one sample that was sequenced in a study of cytomegalovirus exposure and HLA in healthy donors (dated by TCRdb to 2017 to 2019). The library was obtained by the immunoSEQ multiplex PCR assay. Drawn from immuneACCESS, this table holds only the in-frame rearrangements with V and J called that TCRdb kept. Clones are partly lost; checked studies trace under half to an unresolved V gene and leave the rest unexplained. This sample is represented by about 200,000 clones; 84% of them were singletons. Around an eighth of the sample rests with the top ten. Source material: PBMCs. The receptors shown here come from a woman in her twenties or thirties in good health and CMV-seropositive.

The chain is built from TRBV19 and TRBJ2-1, with D maybe TRBD1 (6 bases). The CDR3 is 13 residues long. Germline lookup yields CDR1 LNHDA and CDR2 SQIVND (reference sequence). Trimming removed 7 bases at V and 0 bases at J, with 7 bases between. The CDR3 DNA reads TGTGCCAGTACAGGGGTCTCCTACAATGAGCAGTTCTTC. This translates into CASTGVSYNEQFF.

This chain uses TRBV6-1 with TRBJ1-1, with D hard to call. Germline loops: CDR1 MNHNS, CDR2 SASEGT. The CDR3 consists of 15 residues. Deletions cut 6 bases from V and 0 bases from J, with 14 bases between. This chain's CDR3 is CASSPSRVLNTEAFF. The CDR3 nucleotides are TGTGCCAGCAGCCCTTCCCGGGTCCTGAACACTGAAGCTTTCTTT.

The rearrangement joins TRBV27 to TRBJ2-7; possible D gene TRBD2, 6 bases. The CDR3 extends over 15 amino acids. In germline, CDR1 is MNHEY, CDR2 SMNVEV (reference sequence). The germline V and J ends were trimmed by 3 bases and 4 bases, with 16 bases remaining between them. Here the CDR3 DNA reads TGTGCCAGCAGTTTTATTAGCGGATCCCCTTACGAGCAGTACTTC. It yields the protein CASSFISGSPYEQYF.